A selection of T cell receptor beta chains follows, all from one sample in a study of blood T cell repertoires in COVID-19. Clones were read by immunoSEQ multiplex PCR, and TCRdb kept only the in-frame ones, dropping some. Seen here are 120,000 to 150,000 clones, 80% observed once, and the top ten hold roughly 5.3%. The specimen was peripheral blood. These TCRs come from a woman in her forties or fifties with acute or convalescent COVID-19. Each CDR3 is given with its conserved first and last residue. Fields, in order: V gene, CDR3 length, clone size, D gene, J gene, CDR3 DNA, CDR3 protein. A D gene is named only where the DNA matches it firmly. For some rows the clone size is stated as once, few or many, or as a class when expanded; others skip it.

>TRBV7-8|14|.|TRBD1|TRBJ1-2
TGTGCCAGCAGCCCCGGACAGGGGGCCTATGGCTACACCTTC
CASSPGQGAYGYTF
>TRBV5-6|14|.|.|TRBJ1-1
TGTGCCAGCAGCTTGGGACGGGGAGGCACTGAAGCTTTCTTT
CASSLGRGGTEAFF
>TRBV6-5|15|.|.|TRBJ2-7
TGTGCCAGCAGTTACGCTGCGACGGGATACTACGAGCAGTACTTC
CASSYAATGYYEQYF
>TRBV7-2|14|.|.|TRBJ2-7
TGTGCCAGCAGCTTAGGCGGGCCTACCTACGAGCAGTACTTC
CASSLGGPTYEQYF
>TRBV28|15|.|.|TRBJ2-7
TGTGCCAGCAGTTTAAGCGGTGGGCGGTCCTACGAGCAGTACTTC
CASSLSGGRSYEQYF
>TRBV14|14|.|.|TRBJ1-2
TGTGCCAGCAGCATGAGTACAGGGATTCGTGGCTACACCTTC
CASSMSTGIRGYTF
>TRBV9|17|.|.|TRBJ1-1
TGTGCCAGCAGCGTAGCTCCCCTTCGAGCCATGAACACTGAAGCTTTCTTT
CASSVAPLRAMNTEAFF
>TRBV4-2|16|.|.|TRBJ1-5
TGTGCCAGCAGCCAAGGGGCAGGGAGGGTGGAAGTGTCCCAGCATTTT
CASSQGAGRVEVSQHF
>TRBV5-6|16|.|TRBD1|TRBJ2-2
TGTGCCAGCAGCTATACTGGACAGGGGGCCACCGGGGAGCTGTTTTTT
CASSYTGQGATGELFF
>TRBV9|16|.|.|TRBJ1-2
TGTGCCAGCAGCGTTTACTCCCAGGCGCATAACTATGGCTACACCTTC
CASSVYSQAHNYGYTF
>TRBV3-1/TRBV3-2|17|.|TRBD2|TRBJ2-5
TGTGCCAGCAGCCCCTGGGTCGGGGGGACGGTAATAGAGACCCAGTACTTC
CASSPWVGGTVIETQYF
>TRBV2|14|.|.|TRBJ1-1
TGTGCCAGCAGATGGTTGGGGGGGAACACTGAAGCTTTCTTT
CASRWLGGNTEAFF
>TRBV7-9|16|.|TRBD2|TRBJ2-5
TGTGCCAGCAGGGACTCTAGCGGGGGGACCCAAGAGACCCAGTACTTC
CASRDSSGGTQETQYF
>TRBV7-2|18|.|TRBD1|TRBJ2-7
TGTGCCAGCAGCCCCCGAAGGACAGGGCCAACTCGTGCCCACGAGCAGTACTTC
CASSPRRTGPTRAHEQYF
>TRBV5-1|16|.|TRBD1|TRBJ1-3
TGCGCCAGCAGCTTGGAAGGGGGCCGGATTGGAAACACCATATATTTT
CASSLEGGRIGNTIYF
>TRBV28|18|.|TRBD1|TRBJ1-3
TGTGCCAGCAGTGTCACAGGGGTTGGTTCCGGCTCTGGAAACACCATATATTTT
CASSVTGVGSGSGNTIYF
>TRBV7-8|14|.|.|TRBJ1-2
TGTGCCAGCAGCCCGTCCACAGGAGGGGCAGGCTACACCTTC
CASSPSTGGAGYTF
>TRBV7-9|15|.|.|TRBJ2-7
TGTGCCAGCAGCTTAAGGACAAAGCCCGGGTACGAGCAGTACTTC
CASSLRTKPGYEQYF
>TRBV7-9|13|.|TRBD1|TRBJ2-7
TGTGCCAGCAGCTTGACAGGGGGCGTCGAGCAGTACTTC
CASSLTGGVEQYF
>TRBV18|15|few|.|TRBJ1-4
TGTGCCAGCTCACCTAAAGTCGAAGCGAATGAAAAACTGTTTTTT
CASSPKVEANEKLFF
>TRBV27|15|.|TRBD2|TRBJ2-7
TGTGCCAGCAGTCCTAGCGGGGGGACCTCCTACGAGCAGTACTTC
CASSPSGGTSYEQYF
>TRBV7-6|18|.|TRBD2|TRBJ2-1
TGTGCCAGCAGCTACGATGGCTTCCGGGCTAGCGGGGTCAATGAGCAGTTCTTC
CASSYDGFRASGVNEQFF
>TRBV9|16|once|TRBD1|TRBJ1-2
TGTGCCAGCAGCGTCGGGACAGCTAGAGGCTACTATGGCTACACCTTC
CASSVGTARGYYGYTF
>TRBV6-1|15|.|TRBD1|TRBJ1-2
TGTGCCAGCAGCGAAGGGCCAGGGGGAGGCTATGGCTACACCTTC
CASSEGPGGGYGYTF
>TRBV29-1|12|once|.|TRBJ1-2
TGCAGCGGGGGGAGTTTTAACTATGGCTACACCTTC
CSGGSFNYGYTF
>TRBV6-5|13|.|TRBD2|TRBJ2-2
TGTGCCACAGAGCGGGGTGGCTCCGGGGAGCTGTTTTTT
CATERGGSGELFF
>TRBV7-9|16|.|TRBD1|TRBJ2-7
TGTGCCAGCAGCTTAGCTCCCGGGACAGGTGCCTACGAGCAGTACTTC
CASSLAPGTGAYEQYF
>TRBV5-4|16|.|TRBD1|TRBJ2-3
TGTGCCAGCACCGCTTACAGGGGGTCAGACACAGATACGCAGTATTTT
CASTAYRGSDTDTQYF
>TRBV3-1/TRBV3-2|16|.|.|TRBJ1-1
TGTGCCAGCAGCCAAGCTGTCGGGGGGGGGATCACTGAAGCTTTCTTT
CASSQAVGGGITEAFF
>TRBV18|14|.|.|TRBJ2-5
TGTGCCAGCTCACCGACGACGGGAAAAGAGACCCAGTACTTC
CASSPTTGKETQYF
>TRBV10-3|15|.|.|TRBJ1-3
TGTGCCATCATGGCGGGGCTTAGGTCTGGAAACACCATATATTTT
CAIMAGLRSGNTIYF
>TRBV7-9|17|.|TRBD1|TRBJ1-5
TGTGCCAGCAGCTTAGTGACTGGGACAGATAGCAATCAGCCCCAGCATTTT
CASSLVTGTDSNQPQHF
>TRBV2|14|.|TRBD1|TRBJ1-6
TGTGCCAGCAGTGGACAGGGATTGAATTCACCCCTCCACTTT
CASSGQGLNSPLHF
>TRBV18|15|.|.|TRBJ1-2
TGTGCCAGCTCACCTTCGGCAGACTTTGATTATGGCTACACCTTC
CASSPSADFDYGYTF
>TRBV29-1|15|.|.|TRBJ1-4
TGCAGCGTAGGGGCAGGGTATACAACTAATGAAAAACTGTTTTTT
CSVGAGYTTNEKLFF
>TRBV2|16|.|TRBD1|TRBJ1-1
TGTGCCAGCAGTGAAGGACAGGGCGGCTGGGACACTGAAGCTTTCTTT
CASSEGQGGWDTEAFF
>TRBV6-5|15|.|.|TRBJ1-1
TGTGCCAGCAGTTGGGCTGACAACATAAACACTGAAGCTTTCTTT
CASSWADNINTEAFF
>TRBV7-8|16|once|TRBD1|TRBJ1-5
TGTGCCAGCAGCTACGGACAGGGGGAAAGCAATCAGCCCCAGCATTTT
CASSYGQGESNQPQHF
>TRBV7-3|13|.|TRBD1|TRBJ1-1
TGTGCCAGCAGCCAAGGGACAGAATATGAAGCTTTCTTT
CASSQGTEYEAFF
>TRBV3-1/TRBV3-2|14|.|.|TRBJ1-5
TGTGCCAGCAGCCAATTGACAGACGGTCAGCCCCAGCATTTT
CASSQLTDGQPQHF
>TRBV4-2|14|.|.|TRBJ1-1
TGTGCCAGCAGCCAAGATAAGTCGGGTCCTGAAGCTTTCTTT
CASSQDKSGPEAFF
>TRBV6-5|14|.|TRBD1|TRBJ1-2
TGTGCCAGCAGTTTGGTGACAGGGTTTGTTGGCTACACCTTC
CASSLVTGFVGYTF